Below are 8 T cell receptor beta chains sequenced from a single sample in a study of cytomegalovirus exposure and HLA in healthy donors. The PCR contained 60 Vbeta and 13 Jbeta primers. The assay was immunoSEQ multiplex PCR, and TCRdb's table has in-frame clones only and misses some. The data hold 250,000 to 350,000 clones, with roughly 89% observed a single time. The sequencing input was PBMCs. All receptors come from a young woman in good health and CMV-seronegative.

V is TRBV5-1 and J is TRBJ2-1; 7 positions match TRBD2. Trimming removed 0 bases from V and 4 bases from J; junction bases left unmatched: 7. The CDR3 totals 16 residues. From germline, CDR1 is SGHRS and CDR2 YFSETQ. CDR3 in DNA: TGCGCCAGCAGCTTGGCCGGGGGGAGATATTACAATGAGCAGTTCTTC. It yields the protein CASSLAGGRYYNEQFF.

The chain employs TRBV5-1 and TRBJ1-2, with D uncertain. There are 14 residues in the CDR3. Germline CDR1 and CDR2: SGHRS and YFSETQ. With 0 bases removed from V and 1 base from J, the gap between germline ends came to 7 bases. The CDR3 here is CASSLAGNNYGYTF. In DNA form, the CDR3 reads TGCGCCAGCAGCTTGGCAGGCAATAACTATGGCTACACCTTC.

A remark on this clone: Germline is not matched at one junction end, which may reflect a read error. The rearrangement links TRBV6-6 to TRBJ1-3; no clear D. This CDR3 is built from 15 residues. Germline-derived CDR1 and CDR2 are MNHNY and SVGAGI (reference sequence). CDR3 sequence: CASSYLGGSGNTISF. The DNA for the CDR3 is TGTGCCAGCAGCTACCTAGGAGGCTCTGGAAACACCATATCTTTT.

The chain joins TRBV4-1 to TRBJ2-7, with D hard to call. The V and J ends lost 6 bases and 6 bases respectively, with 18 bases between them. Germline-derived CDR1 and CDR2 are MGHRA and YSYEKL. The CDR3 is 14 residues long. The CDR3 sequence is CASSQFSEVSEQYF. The CDR3 DNA follows: TGCGCCAGCAGTCAATTTAGTGAGGTGTCCGAGCAGTACTTC.

The gene calls are TRBV15 and TRBJ2-7; D might be TRBD2 (7 bases). With 5 bases removed from V and 6 bases from J, the gap between germline ends came to 17 bases. Germline-derived CDR1 and CDR2 are LNHNV and YYDKDF (reference sequence). The CDR3 runs to 14 residues. CDR3 nucleotide sequence: TGTGCCACCAGCGCCCGGGGGGCCCCCTCCGAGCAGTACTTC. Protein sequence: CATSARGAPSEQYF. The whole variable domain, filled in from reference TRBV15 and TRBJ2-7, reads DAMVIQNPRYQVTQFGKPVTLSCSQTLNHNVMYWYQQKSSQAPKLLFHYYDKDFNNEADTPDNFQSRRPNTSFCFLDIRSPGLGDTAMYLCATSARGAPSEQYFGPGTRLTVT.

The J gene is TRBJ1-2, the V gene TRBV18; D is unresolved. Germline-derived CDR1 and CDR2 are KGHSH and LQKENI. The CDR3 runs 17 residues. Deletions cut 2 bases from V and 1 base from J, with 17 bases between. The chain's CDR3 is CASSPVVRKNHNYGYTF. In DNA, the CDR3 is TGTGCCAGCTCACCAGTAGTTAGAAAGAACCATAACTATGGCTACACCTTC.

The V and J genes are TRBV18 and TRBJ2-2, with 9 nucleotides matching TRBD2. CDR3 length equals 16 residues. The germline V gene encodes CDR1 KGHSH and CDR2 LQKENI. V dropped 3 bases and J dropped 5; count of bases not matched to a gene: 7. DNA for the CDR3: TGTGCCAGCTCACCCCTAGCGGGGATTGGTACCGGGGAGCTGTTTTTT. This translates into CASSPLAGIGTGELFF.

V and J are TRBV7-7 and TRBJ2-2; tentatively, D is TRBD1 (6 bases). The CDR3 runs 13 residues. Trimming cost V 10 bases and J 4 bases, with 13 bases left between them. From germline, CDR1 is SSHAT and CDR2 FNYEAQ (reference sequence). The CDR3 DNA reads as TGTGCCATCCGAGGGACACCCACCGGGGAGCTGTTTTTT. Translating it yields CAIRGTPTGELFF.